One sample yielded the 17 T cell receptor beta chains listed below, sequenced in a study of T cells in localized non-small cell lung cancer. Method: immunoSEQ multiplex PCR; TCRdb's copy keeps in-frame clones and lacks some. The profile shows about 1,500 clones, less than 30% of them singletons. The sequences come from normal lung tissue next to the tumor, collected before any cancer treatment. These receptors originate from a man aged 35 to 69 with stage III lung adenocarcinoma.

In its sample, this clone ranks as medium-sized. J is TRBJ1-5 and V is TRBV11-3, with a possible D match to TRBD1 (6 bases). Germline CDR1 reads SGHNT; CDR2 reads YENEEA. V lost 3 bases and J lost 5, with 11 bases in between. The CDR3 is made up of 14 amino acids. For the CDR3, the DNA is TGTGCCAGCAGCTTGTGGGGGGCGGATCAGCCCCAGCATTTT. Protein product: CASSLWGADQPQHF.

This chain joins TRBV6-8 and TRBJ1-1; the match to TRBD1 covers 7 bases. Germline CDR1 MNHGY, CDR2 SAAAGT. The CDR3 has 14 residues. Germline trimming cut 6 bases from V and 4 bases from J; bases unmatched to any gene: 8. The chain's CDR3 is CASRRQGESTEAFF. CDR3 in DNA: TGTGCCAGCAGGAGACAGGGTGAGAGCACTGAAGCTTTCTTT.

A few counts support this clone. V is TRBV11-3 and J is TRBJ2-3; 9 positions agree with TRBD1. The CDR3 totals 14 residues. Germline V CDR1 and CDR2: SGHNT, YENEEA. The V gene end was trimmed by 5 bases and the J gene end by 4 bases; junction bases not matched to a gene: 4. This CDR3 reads CASSPDRGADTQYF. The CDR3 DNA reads TGTGCCAGCAGCCCGGACAGGGGAGCAGATACGCAGTATTTT.

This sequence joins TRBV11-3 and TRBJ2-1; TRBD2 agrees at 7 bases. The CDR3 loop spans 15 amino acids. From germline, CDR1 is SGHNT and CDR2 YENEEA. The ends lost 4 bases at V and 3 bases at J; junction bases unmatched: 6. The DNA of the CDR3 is TGTGCCAGCAGCTCAGGCGGGGGAAACTACAATGAGCAGTTCTTC. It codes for CASSSGGGNYNEQFF.

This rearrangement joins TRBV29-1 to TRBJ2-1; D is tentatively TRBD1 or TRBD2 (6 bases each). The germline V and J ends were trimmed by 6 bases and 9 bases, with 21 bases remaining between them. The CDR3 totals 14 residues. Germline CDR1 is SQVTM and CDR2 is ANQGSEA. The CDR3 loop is CSVAWGAAAAEQFF. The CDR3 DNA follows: TGCAGCGTCGCCTGGGGGGCGGCGGCGGCTGAGCAGTTCTTC.

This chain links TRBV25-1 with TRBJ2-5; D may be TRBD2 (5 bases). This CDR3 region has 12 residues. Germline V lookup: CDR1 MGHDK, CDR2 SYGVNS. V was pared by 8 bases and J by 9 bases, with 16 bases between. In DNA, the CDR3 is TGTGCCAGCCTGGGGTTCAATAGCGCCCAGTACTTC. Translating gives CASLGFNSAQYF.

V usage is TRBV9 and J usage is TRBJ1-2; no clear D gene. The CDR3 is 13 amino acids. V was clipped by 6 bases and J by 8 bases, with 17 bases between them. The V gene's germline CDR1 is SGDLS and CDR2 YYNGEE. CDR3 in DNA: TGTGCCAGCATCCCGGAGGTGGGGTACGGCTACACCTTC. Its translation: CASIPEVGYGYTF.

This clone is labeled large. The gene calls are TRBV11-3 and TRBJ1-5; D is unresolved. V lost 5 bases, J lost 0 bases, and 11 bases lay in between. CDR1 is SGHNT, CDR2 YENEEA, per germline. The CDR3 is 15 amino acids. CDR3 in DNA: TGTGCCAGCAGCCCAATGAGAGGTAGCAATCAGCCCCAGCATTTT. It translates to CASSPMRGSNQPQHF.

The CDR3 DNA is TGTGCCAGTAGTAGAGGACTAGCGGGGTTGGGGACAGATACGCAGTATTTT. Its protein is CASSRGLAGLGTDTQYF. The chain joins TRBV19 to TRBJ2-3, with 12 bases that match TRBD2. Germline CDR1 and CDR2: LNHDA and SQIVND (reference sequence). Trimming cost V 4 bases and J 3 bases; bases outside gene matches: 8. CDR3 length: 17 residues. The complete variable domain, with remaining parts taken from reference TRBV19 and TRBJ2-3, reads DGGITQSPKYLFRKEGQNVTLSCEQNLNHDAMYWYRQDPGQGLRLIYYSQIVNDFQKGDIAEGYSVSREKKESFPLTVTSAQKNPTAFYLCASSRGLAGLGTDTQYFGPGTRLTVL.

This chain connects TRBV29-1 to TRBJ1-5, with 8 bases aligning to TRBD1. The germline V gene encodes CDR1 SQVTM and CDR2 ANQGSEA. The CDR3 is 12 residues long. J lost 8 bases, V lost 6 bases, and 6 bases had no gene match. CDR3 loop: CSVGQGSEPQHF. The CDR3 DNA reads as TGCAGCGTCGGACAGGGTAGCGAGCCCCAGCATTTT.

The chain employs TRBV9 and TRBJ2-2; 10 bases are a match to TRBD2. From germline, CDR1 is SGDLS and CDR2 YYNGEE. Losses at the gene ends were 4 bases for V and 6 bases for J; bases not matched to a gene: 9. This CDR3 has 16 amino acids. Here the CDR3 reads CASSRKAGGPPGELFF. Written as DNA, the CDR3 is TGTGCCAGCAGCAGGAAAGCGGGAGGGCCGCCCGGGGAGCTGTTTTTT.

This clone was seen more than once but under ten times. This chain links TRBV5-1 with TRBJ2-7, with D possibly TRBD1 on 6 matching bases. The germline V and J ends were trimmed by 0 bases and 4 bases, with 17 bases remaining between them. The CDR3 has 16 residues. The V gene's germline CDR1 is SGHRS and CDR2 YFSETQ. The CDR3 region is CASSLEGSGEIYEQYF. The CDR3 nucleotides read TGCGCCAGCAGCTTGGAGGGTTCAGGGGAAATTTACGAGCAGTACTTC.

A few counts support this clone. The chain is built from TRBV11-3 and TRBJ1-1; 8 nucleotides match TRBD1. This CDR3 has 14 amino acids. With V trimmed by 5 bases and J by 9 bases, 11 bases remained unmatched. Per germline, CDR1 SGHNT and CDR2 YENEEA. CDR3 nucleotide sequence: TGTGCCAGCAGCCATCCCGCAGGGGGCGGGAAAGCTTTCTTT. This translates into CASSHPAGGGKAFF.

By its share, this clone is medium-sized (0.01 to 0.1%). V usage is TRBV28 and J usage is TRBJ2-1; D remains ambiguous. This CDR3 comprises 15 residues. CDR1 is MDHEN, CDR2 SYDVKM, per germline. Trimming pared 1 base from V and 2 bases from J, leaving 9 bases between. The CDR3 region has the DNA TGTGCCAGCAGTTTATCCCCCCGGGCCTACAATGAGCAGTTCTTC. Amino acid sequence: CASSLSPRAYNEQFF.

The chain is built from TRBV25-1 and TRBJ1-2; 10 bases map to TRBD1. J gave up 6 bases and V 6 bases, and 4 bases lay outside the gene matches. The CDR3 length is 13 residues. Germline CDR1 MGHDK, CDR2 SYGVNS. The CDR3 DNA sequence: TGTGCCAGCAGGAGACAGGGGGCGAATGGCTACACCTTC. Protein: CASRRQGANGYTF.

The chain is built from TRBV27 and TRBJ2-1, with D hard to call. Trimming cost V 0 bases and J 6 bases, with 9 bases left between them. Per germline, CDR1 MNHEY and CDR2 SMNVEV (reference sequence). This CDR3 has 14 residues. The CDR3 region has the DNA TGTGCCAGCAGTTTATCAGTCCCCCCCAATGAGCAGTTCTTC. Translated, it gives CASSLSVPPNEQFF.

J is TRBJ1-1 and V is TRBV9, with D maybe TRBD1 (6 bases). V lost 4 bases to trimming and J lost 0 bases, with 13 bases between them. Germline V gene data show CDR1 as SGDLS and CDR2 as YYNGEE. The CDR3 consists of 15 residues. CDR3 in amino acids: CASSIRTDMNTEAFF. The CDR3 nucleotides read TGTGCCAGCAGCATCCGGACAGATATGAACACTGAAGCTTTCTTT.